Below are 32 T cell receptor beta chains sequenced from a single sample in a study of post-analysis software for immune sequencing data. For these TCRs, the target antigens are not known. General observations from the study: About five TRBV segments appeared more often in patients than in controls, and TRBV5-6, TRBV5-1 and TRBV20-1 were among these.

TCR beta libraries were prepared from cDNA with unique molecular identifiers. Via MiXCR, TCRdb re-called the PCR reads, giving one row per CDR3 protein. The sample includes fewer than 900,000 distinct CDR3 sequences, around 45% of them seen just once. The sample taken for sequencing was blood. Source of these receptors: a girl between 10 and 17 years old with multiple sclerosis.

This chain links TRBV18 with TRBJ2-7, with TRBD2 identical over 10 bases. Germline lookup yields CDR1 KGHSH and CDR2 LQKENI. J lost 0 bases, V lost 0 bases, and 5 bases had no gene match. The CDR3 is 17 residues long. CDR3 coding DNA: TGTGCCAGCTCACCACCGGGGCTAGCGGGAGTCTCCTACGAGCAGTACTTC. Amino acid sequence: CASSPPGLAGVSYEQYF.

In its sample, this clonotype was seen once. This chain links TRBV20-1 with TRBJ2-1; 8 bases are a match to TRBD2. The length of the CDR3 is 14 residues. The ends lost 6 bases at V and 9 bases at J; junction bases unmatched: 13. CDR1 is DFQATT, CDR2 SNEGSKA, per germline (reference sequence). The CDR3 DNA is TGCAGTGCCCCCGCTCGGAGCGGGAGCTCTGAGCAGTTCTTC. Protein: CSAPARSGSSEQFF.

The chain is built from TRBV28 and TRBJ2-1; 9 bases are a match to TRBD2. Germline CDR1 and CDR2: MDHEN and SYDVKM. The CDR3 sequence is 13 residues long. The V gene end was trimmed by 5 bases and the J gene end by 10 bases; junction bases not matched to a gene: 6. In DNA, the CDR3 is TGTGCCAGCAGTCCCCCTGCGGGAGGGGAGCAGTTCTTC. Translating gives CASSPPAGGEQFF.

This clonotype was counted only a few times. The CDR3 sequence is CASSLAGVSAGELFF. Written as DNA, the CDR3 is TGTGCCAGCAGCTTGGCGGGTGTCAGCGCCGGGGAGCTGTTTTTT. The V call is TRBV7-2, the J call TRBJ2-2; tentatively, D is TRBD2 (5 bases). The V gene lost 3 bases and the J gene lost 6 bases, with 14 bases spanning the gap. The CDR3 is 15 residues long. Germline CDR1 and CDR2: SGHTA and FQGNSA.

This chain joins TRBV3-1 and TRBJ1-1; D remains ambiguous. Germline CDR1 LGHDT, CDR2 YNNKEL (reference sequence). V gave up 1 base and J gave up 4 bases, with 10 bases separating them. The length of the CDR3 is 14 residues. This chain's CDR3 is CASSQGELPTEAFF. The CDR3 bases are TGTGCCAGCAGCCAAGGTGAACTACCCACTGAAGCTTTCTTT.

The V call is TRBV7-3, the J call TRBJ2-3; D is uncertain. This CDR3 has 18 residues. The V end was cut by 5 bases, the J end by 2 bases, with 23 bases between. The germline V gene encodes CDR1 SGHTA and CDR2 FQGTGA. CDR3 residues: CASSATPDSPFSTDTQYF. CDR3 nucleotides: TGTGCCAGCAGCGCGACCCCAGACTCTCCATTCTCCACAGATACGCAGTATTTT.

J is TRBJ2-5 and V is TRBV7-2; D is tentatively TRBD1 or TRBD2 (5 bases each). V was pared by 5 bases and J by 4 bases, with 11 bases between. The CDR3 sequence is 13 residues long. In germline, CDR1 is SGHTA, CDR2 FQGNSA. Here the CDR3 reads CASSRGVGETQYF. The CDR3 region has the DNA TGTGCCAGCAGCCGAGGGGTAGGAGAGACCCAGTACTTC.

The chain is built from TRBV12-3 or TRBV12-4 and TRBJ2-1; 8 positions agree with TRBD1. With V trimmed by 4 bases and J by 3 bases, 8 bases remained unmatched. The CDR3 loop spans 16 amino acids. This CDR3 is CASSSSGGPVYNEQFF. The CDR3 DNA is TGTGCCAGCAGTTCATCAGGGGGCCCCGTCTACAATGAGCAGTTCTTC.

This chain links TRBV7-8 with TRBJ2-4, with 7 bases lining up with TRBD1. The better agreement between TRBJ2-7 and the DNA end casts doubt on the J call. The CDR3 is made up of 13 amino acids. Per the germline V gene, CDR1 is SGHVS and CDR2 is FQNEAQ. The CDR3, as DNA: TGTGCCAGCCGCTCAGACAGGGATGGCGAGCAGTACTTC. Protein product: CASRSDRDGEQYF.

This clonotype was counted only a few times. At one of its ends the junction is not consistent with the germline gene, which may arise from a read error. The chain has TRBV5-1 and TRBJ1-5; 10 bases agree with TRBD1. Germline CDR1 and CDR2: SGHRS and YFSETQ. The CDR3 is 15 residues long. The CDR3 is CASSLTGGGNQPQHF. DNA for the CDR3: TGTGCCAGCAGTTTGACAGGGGGCGGCAATCAGCCCCAGCATTTT.

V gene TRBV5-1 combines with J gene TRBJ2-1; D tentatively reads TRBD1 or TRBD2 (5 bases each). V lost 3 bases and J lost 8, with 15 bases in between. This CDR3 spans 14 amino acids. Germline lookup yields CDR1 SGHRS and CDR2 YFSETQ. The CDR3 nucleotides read TGCGCCAGCAGCTGGGGACGGCAGAACGATGAGCAGTTCTTC. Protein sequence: CASSWGRQNDEQFF.

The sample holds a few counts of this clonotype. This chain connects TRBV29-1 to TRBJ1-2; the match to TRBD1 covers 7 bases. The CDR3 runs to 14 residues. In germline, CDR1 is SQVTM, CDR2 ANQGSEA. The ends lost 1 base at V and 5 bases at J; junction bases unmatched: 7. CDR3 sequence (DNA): TGCAGCGTTGAAGCCAGGGGGGTCGGGTATGGCTACACCTTC. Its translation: CSVEARGVGYGYTF.

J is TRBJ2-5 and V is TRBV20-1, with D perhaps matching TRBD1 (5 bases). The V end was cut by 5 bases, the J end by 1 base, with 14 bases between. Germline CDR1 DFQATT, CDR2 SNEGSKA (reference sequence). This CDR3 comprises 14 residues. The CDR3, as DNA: TGCAGTGCTCCTATGTTCACAGGCCAAGAGACCCAGTACTTC. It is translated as CSAPMFTGQETQYF.

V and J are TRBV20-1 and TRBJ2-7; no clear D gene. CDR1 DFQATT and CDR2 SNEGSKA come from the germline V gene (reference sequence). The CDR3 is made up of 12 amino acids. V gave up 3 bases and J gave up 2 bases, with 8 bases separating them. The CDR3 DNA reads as TGCAGTGCTAGTCCCGGAGCCTACGAGCAGTACTTC. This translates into CSASPGAYEQYF.

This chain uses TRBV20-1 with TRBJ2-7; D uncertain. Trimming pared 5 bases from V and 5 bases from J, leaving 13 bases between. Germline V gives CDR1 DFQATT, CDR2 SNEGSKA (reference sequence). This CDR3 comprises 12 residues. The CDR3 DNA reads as TGCAGTGCTCGAGCTCACAGTCACGAGCAGTACTTC. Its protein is CSARAHSHEQYF.

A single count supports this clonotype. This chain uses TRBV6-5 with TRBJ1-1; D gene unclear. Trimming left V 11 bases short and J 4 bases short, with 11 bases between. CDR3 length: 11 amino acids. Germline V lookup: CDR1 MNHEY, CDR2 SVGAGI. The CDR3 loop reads CASLGVTEAFF. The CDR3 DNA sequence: TGTGCCTCACTCGGGGTCACTGAAGCTTTCTTT.

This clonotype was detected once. The CDR3 here is CASSLITSPHNEQFF. The CDR3 bases are TGTGCCAGCAGCCTGATTACTAGTCCCCACAATGAGCAGTTCTTC. The V call is TRBV7-2, the J call TRBJ2-1; weak D call: TRBD2 (5 bases). The germline V and J ends were trimmed by 5 bases and 5 bases, with 16 bases remaining between them. The germline gives CDR1 SGHTA, CDR2 FQGNSA. CDR3 length: 15 residues.

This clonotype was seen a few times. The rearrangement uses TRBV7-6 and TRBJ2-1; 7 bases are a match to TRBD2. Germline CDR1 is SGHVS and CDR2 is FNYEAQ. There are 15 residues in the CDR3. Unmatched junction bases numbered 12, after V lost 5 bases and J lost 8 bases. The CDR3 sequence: CASSRGGREMDEQFF. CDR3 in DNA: TGTGCCAGCAGCCGCGGTGGGCGGGAGATGGATGAGCAGTTCTTC.

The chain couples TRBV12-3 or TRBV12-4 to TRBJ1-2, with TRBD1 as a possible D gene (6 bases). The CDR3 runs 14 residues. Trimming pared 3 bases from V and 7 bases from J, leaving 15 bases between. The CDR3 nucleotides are TGTGCCAGCAGTTTTGTTGGCAGGGGCCGTGGCTACACCTTC. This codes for CASSFVGRGRGYTF.

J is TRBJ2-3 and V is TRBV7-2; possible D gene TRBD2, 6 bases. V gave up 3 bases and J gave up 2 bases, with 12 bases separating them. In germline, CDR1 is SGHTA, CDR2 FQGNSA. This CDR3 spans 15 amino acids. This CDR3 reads CASSLRRGTTDTQYF. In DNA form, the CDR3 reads TGTGCCAGCAGCTTGCGGCGGGGAACCACAGATACGCAGTATTTT.

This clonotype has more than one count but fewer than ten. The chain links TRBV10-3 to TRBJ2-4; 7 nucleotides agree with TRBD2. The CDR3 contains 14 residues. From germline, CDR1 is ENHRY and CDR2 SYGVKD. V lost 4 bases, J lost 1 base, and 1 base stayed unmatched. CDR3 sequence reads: CAISGEGAKNIQYF. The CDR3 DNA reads TGTGCCATCAGTGGGGAGGGCGCCAAAAACATTCAGTACTTC.

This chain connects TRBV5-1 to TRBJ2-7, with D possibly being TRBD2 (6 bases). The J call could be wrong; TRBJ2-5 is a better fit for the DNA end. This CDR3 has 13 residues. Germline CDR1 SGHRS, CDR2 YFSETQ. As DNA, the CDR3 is TGCGCCAGCAGCATGGACTACGGCGAGACCCAGTACTTC. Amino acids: CASSMDYGETQYF.

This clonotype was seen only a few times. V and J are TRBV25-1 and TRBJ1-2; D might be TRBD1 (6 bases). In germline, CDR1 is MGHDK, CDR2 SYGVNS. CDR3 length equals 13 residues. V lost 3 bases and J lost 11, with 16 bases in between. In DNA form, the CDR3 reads TGTGCCAGCAGTGAGCGACAGGATTCCTTGTACACCTTC. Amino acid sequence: CASSERQDSLYTF.

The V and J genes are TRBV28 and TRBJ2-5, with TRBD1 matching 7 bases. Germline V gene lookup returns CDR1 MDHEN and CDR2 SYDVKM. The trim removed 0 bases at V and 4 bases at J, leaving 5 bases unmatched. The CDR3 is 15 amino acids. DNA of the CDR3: TGTGCCAGCAGTTTATGGAAGGGGGCCGCAGAGACCCAGTACTTC. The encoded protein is CASSLWKGAAETQYF.

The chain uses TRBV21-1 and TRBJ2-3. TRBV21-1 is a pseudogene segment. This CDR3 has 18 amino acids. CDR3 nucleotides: TGTGCCAGCAGCAAAGATAAGGCAGGCGAAAACCTCACAGATACGCAGTATTTT. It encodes CASSKDKAGENLTDTQYF.

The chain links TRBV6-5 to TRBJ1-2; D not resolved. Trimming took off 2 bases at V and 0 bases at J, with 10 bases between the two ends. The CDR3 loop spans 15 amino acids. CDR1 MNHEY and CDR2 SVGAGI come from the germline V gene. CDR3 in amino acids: CASSYDISANYGYTF. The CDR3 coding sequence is TGTGCCAGCAGTTACGATATATCAGCTAACTATGGCTACACCTTC.

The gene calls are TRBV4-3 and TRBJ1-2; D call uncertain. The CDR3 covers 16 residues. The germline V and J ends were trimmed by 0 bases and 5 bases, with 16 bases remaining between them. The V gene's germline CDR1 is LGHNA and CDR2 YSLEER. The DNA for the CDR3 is TGCGCCAGCAGCCAAGAACTTCCCAAAGGGATATATGGCTACACCTTC. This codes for CASSQELPKGIYGYTF.

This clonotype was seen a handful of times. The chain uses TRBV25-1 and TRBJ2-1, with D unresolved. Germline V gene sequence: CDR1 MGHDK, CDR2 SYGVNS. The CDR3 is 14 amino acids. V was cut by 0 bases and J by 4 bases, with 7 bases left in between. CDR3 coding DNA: TGTGCCAGCAGTGAATACTACTTGTACAATGAGCAGTTCTTC. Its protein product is CASSEYYLYNEQFF.

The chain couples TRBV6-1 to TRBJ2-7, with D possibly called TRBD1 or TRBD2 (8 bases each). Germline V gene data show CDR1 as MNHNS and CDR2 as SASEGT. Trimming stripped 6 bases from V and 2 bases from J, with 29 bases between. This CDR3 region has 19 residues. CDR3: CASRPLGQAGTRGAYEQYF. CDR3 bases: TGTGCCAGCAGACCGCTGGGACAGGCGGGGACTAGGGGGGCCTACGAGCAGTACTTC.

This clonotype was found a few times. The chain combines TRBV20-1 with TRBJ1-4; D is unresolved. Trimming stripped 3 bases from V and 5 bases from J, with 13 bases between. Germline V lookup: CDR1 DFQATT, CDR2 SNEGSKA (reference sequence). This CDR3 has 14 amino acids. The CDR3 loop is CSASLPAGNEKLFF. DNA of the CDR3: TGCAGTGCTAGTCTGCCGGCAGGAAATGAAAAACTGTTTTTT.

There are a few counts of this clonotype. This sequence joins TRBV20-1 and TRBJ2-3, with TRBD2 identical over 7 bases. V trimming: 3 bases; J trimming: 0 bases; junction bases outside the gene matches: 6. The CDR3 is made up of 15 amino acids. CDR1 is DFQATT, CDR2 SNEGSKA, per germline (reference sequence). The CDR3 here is CSASTTSDSTDTQYF. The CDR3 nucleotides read TGCAGTGCTAGCACTACTAGCGATAGCACAGATACGCAGTATTTT.

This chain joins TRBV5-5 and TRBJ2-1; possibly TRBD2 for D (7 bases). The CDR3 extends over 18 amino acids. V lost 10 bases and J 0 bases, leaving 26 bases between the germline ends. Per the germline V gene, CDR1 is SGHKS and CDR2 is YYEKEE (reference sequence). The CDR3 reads CAGTWWGGGESSYNEQFF. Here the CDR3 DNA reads TGTGCCGGCACCTGGTGGGGGGGGGGCGAGAGCTCCTACAATGAGCAGTTCTTC.